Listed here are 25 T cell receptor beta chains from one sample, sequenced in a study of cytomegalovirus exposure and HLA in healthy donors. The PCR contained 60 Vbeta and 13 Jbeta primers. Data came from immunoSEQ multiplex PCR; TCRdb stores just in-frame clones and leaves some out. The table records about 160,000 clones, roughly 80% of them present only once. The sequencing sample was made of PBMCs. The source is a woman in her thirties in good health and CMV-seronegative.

The CDR3 spells CASSSTGGYEQYF. The CDR3 nucleotides are TGTGCCAGCAGCTCGACAGGGGGCTACGAGCAGTACTTC. The chain carries TRBV28 and TRBJ2-7, with 9 bases fitting TRBD1. V gave up 6 bases and J gave up 3 bases; unmatched junction bases: 3. The CDR3 contains 13 residues. Germline CDR1 is MDHEN and CDR2 is SYDVKM.

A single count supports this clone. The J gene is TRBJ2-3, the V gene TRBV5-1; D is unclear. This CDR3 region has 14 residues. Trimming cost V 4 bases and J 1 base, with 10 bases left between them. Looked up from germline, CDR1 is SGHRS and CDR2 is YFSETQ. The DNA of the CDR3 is TGCGCCAGCAGCCTTTCTCTAGGCACAGATACGCAGTATTTT. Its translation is CASSLSLGTDTQYF.

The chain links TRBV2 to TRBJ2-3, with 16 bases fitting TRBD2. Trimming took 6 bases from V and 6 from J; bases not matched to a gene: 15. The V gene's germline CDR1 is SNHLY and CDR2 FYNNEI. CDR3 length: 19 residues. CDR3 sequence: CASRNHRGLAGGQWDTQYF. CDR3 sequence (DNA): TGTGCCAGCAGGAACCACAGGGGACTAGCGGGGGGGCAGTGGGATACGCAGTATTTT.

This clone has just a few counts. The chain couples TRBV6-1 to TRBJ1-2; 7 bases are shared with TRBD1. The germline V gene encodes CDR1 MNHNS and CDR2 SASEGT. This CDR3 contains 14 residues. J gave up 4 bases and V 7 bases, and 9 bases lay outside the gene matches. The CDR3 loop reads CASNSDRASYGYTF. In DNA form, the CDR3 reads TGTGCCAGCAATAGTGACAGGGCGAGCTATGGCTACACCTTC.

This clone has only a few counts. The DNA of the CDR3 is TGTGCCAGCAGGGGGGGATCAGGAATTACGAACACCGGGGAGCTGTTTTTT. Translated: CASRGGSGITNTGELFF. This chain links TRBV25-1 with TRBJ2-2; a weak D match, TRBD2 (6 bases). V was trimmed by 6 bases and J by 0 bases, leaving 17 bases between them. Germline CDR1 and CDR2: MGHDK and SYGVNS. This CDR3 spans 17 amino acids.

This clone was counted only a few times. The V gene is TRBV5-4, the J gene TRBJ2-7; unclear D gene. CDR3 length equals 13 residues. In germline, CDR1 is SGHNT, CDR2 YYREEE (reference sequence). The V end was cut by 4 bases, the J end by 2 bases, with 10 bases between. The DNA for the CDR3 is TGTGCCAGCAGCCCTACTACCACCTACGAGCAGTACTTC. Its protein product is CASSPTTTYEQYF.

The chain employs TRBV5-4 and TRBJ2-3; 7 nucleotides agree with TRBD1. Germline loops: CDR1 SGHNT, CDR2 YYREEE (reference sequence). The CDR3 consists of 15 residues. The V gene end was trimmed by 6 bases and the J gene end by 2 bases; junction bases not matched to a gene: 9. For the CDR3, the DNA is TGTGCCAGCACCTCTAAGGGGGCTTCCACAGATACGCAGTATTTT. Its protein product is CASTSKGASTDTQYF.

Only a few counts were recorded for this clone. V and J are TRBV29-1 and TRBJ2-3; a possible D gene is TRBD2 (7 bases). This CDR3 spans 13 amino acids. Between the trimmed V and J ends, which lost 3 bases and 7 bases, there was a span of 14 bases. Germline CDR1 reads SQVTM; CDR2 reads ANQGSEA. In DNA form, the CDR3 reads TGCAGCGTTGACCGGGGGGCCGTAAATACGCAGTATTTT. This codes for CSVDRGAVNTQYF.

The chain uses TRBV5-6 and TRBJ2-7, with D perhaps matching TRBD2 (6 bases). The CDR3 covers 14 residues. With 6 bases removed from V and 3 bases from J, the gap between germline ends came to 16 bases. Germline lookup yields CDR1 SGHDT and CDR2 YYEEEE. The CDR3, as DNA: TGTGCCAGCATTATGTTCGGGAGTGGCTACGAGCAGTACTTC. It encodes CASIMFGSGYEQYF.

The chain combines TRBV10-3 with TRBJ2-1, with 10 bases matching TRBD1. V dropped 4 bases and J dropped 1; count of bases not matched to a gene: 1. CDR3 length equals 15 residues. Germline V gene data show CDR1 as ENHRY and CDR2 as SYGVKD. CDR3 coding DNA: TGTGCCATCAGTGGGGACAGGGGATCCTACAATGAGCAGTTCTTC. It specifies CAISGDRGSYNEQFF.

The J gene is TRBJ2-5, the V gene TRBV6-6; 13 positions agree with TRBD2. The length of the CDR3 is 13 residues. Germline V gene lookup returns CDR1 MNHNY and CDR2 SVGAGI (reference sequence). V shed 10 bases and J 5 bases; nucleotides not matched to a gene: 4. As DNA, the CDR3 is TGTGCCACAACTAGCGGGGGGGTGGAGACCCAGTACTTC. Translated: CATTSGGVETQYF.

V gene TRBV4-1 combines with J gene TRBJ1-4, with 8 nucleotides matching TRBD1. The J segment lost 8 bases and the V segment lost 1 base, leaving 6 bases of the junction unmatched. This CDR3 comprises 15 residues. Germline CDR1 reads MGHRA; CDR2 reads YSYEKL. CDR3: CASSQGQGSDEKLFF. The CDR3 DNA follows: TGCGCCAGCAGCCAAGGACAGGGGAGCGACGAAAAACTGTTTTTT.

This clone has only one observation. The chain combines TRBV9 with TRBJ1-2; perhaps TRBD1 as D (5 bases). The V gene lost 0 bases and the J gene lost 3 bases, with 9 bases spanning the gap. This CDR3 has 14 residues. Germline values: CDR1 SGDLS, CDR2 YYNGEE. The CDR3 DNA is TGTGCCAGCAGCGTAGGGGGGGTAGACTATGGCTACACCTTC. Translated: CASSVGGVDYGYTF.

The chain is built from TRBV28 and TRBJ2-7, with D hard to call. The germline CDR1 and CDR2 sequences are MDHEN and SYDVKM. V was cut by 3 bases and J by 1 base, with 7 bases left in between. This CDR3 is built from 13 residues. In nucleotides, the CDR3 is TGTGCCAGCAGTTTTGGCCAGTCCTACGAGCAGTACTTC. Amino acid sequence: CASSFGQSYEQYF.

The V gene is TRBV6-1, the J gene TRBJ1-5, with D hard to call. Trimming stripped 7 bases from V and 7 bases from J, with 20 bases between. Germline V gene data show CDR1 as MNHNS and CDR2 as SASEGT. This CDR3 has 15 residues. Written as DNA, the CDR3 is TGTGCCAGCACCCCCGAGGGCGGGGTGCGGCAGCCCCAGCATTTT. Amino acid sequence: CASTPEGGVRQPQHF.

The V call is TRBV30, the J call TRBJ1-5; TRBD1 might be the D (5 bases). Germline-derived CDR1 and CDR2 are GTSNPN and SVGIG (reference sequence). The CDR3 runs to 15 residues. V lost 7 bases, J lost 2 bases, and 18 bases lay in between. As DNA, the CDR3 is TGTGCCTACGTCGGGCAGGGCCGGGGCAATCAGCCCCAGCATTTT. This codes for CAYVGQGRGNQPQHF.

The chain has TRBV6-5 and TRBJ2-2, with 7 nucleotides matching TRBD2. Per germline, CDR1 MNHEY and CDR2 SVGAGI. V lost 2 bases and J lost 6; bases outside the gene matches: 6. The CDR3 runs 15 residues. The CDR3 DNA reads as TGTGCCAGCAGTTACGGGTGGGGGGGGGCCGGGGAGCTGTTTTTT. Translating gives CASSYGWGGAGELFF.

This CDR3 is CASSPRGGTGIGYTF. As DNA, the CDR3 is TGTGCCAGCAGCCCAAGAGGGGGGACAGGGATTGGCTACACCTTC. The chain carries TRBV14 and TRBJ1-2, with 9 bases fitting TRBD1. Germline V gives CDR1 SGHDN, CDR2 FVKESK. V lost 4 bases and J lost 7; bases outside the gene matches: 10. CDR3 length equals 15 residues. The variable domain in full, with the rest retrieved from reference TRBV14 and TRBJ1-2, is EAGVTQFPSHSVIEKGQTVTLRCDPISGHDNLYWYRRVMGKEIKFLLHFVKESKQDESGMPNNRFLAERTGGTYSTLKVQPAELEDSGVYFCASSPRGGTGIGYTFGSGTRLTVV.

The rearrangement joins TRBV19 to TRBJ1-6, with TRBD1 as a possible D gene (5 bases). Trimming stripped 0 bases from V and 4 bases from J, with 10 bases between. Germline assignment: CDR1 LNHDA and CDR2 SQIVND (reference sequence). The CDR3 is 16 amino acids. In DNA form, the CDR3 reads TGTGCCAGTAGTATAGATGGGGCCACTTATAATTCACCCCTCCACTTT. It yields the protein CASSIDGATYNSPLHF.

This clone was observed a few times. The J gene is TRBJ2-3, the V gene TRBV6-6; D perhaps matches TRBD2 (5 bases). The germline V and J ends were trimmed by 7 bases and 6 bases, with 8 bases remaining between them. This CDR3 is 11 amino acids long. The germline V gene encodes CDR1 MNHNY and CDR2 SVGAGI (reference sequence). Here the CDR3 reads CASNGGDTQYF. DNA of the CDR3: TGTGCCAGCAATGGAGGCGATACGCAGTATTTT.

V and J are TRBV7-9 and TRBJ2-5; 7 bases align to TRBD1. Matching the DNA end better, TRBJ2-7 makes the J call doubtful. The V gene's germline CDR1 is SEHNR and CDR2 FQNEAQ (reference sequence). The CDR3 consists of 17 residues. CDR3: CASSPRDKQDRLYEQYF. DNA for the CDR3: TGTGCCAGCAGCCCGAGAGACAAACAGGACAGGCTTTACGAGCAGTACTTC.

The CDR3 DNA reads TGCAGCGTTACCCCGCCCGGGGGTCAAGAGACCCAGTACTTC. Protein: CSVTPPGGQETQYF. J is TRBJ2-5 and V is TRBV29-1, with a possible D match to TRBD2 (6 bases). The germline gives CDR1 SQVTM, CDR2 ANQGSEA. This CDR3 spans 14 amino acids. Trimming removed 5 bases at V and 2 bases at J, with 15 bases between.

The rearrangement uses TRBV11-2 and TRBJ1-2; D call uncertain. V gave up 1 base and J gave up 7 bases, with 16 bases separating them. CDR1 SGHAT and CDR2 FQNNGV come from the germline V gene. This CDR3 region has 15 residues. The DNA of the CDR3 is TGTGCCAGCAGCTTAGGGGCAAGGAAGGTTCTTGGCTACACCTTC. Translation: CASSLGARKVLGYTF.

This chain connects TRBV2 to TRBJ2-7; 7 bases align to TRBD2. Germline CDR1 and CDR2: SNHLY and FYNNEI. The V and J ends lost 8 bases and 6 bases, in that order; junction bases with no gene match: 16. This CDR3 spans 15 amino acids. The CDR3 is CASWEGVGARSEQYF. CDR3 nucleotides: TGTGCCAGCTGGGAGGGTGTCGGAGCGAGGTCCGAGCAGTACTTC.

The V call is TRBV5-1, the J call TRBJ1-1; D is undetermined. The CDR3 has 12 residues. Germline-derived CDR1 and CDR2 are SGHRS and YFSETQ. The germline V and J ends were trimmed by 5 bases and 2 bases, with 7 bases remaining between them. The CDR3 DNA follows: TGCGCCAGCAGACTAGAAAACACTGAAGCTTTCTTT. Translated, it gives CASRLENTEAFF.